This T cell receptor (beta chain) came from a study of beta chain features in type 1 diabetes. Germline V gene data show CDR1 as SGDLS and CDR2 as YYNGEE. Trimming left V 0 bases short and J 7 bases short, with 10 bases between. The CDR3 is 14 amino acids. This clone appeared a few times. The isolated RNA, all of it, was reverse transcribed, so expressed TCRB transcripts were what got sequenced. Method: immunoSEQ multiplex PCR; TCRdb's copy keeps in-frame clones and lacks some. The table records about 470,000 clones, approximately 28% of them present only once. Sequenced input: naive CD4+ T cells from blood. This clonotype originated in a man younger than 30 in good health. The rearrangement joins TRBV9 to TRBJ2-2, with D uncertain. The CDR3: CASSVAAGHGELFF. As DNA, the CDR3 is TGTGCCAGCAGCGTAGCGGCAGGTCACGGGGAGCTGTTTTTT.